These T cell receptor beta chains were read from a single sample in a study of shared clonotypes between healthy human individuals. The table came from immunoSEQ multiplex PCR; TCRdb's copy has only in-frame clones and leaves some out. The repertoire consists of a few million clones, with approximately 96% occurring once and the leading ten covering around 0.13%. Sequenced input: naive CD4+ T cells sorted from blood. These receptors came from a man aged 18 to 35 in good health. Each CDR3 is given with its conserved first and last residue. The D gene is left open where the match is weak. Expanded clones get a size class; other rows say once, few or many, or leave the size out.

abundance | j_gene | v_gene | d_gene | CDR3aa | CDR3nt
. | TRBJ2-7 | TRBV9 | TRBD2 | CASSPPGTSGSTKQYF | TGTGCCAGCAGTCCACCCGGGACTAGCGGCTCTACGAAGCAGTACTTC
once | TRBJ2-7 | TRBV20-1 | . | CSVGDYEQYF | TGCAGTGTGGGGGACTACGAGCAGTACTTC
. | TRBJ2-7 | TRBV28 | . | CASSSSGTLSYEQYF | TGTGCCAGCAGTTCGAGCGGGACACTCTCCTACGAGCAGTACTTC
. | TRBJ1-6 | TRBV18 | . | CASSPGADYSPLHF | TGTGCCAGCTCACCAGGGGCCGACTATTCACCCCTCCACTTT
. | TRBJ1-6 | TRBV5-4 | . | CASSFTGMSPLHF | TGTGCCAGCAGCTTCACAGGGATGTCACCCCTCCACTTT
. | TRBJ2-2 | TRBV28 | TRBD1 | CASSTQGAGTGELFF | TGTGCCAGCAGTACCCAGGGGGCGGGCACCGGGGAGCTGTTTTTT
. | TRBJ2-1 | TRBV9 | TRBD2 | CASTRDPAGVEQFF | TGTGCCAGCACCAGGGACCCAGCGGGAGTCGAGCAGTTCTTC
. | TRBJ1-2 | TRBV6-1 | . | CASSAPDGDNYGYTF | TGTGCCAGCAGTGCCCCGGACGGTGATAACTATGGCTACACCTTC
. | TRBJ1-1 | TRBV15 | TRBD1 | CATSRGFTGGETEAFF | TGTGCCACCAGCAGAGGTTTCACAGGGGGCGAGACTGAAGCTTTCTTT
once | TRBJ2-2 | TRBV7-3 | . | CASSPGVGTGELFF | TGTGCCAGCAGCCCCGGCGTTGGCACCGGGGAGCTGTTTTTT
. | TRBJ2-3 | TRBV5-1 | TRBD2 | CASSSQTSGVVDTQYF | TGCGCCAGCAGCTCGCAGACTAGCGGGGTTGTGGATACGCAGTATTTT
. | TRBJ2-5 | TRBV30 | TRBD1 | CAWSVQGRETQYF | TGTGCCTGGAGTGTACAGGGGAGAGAGACCCAGTACTTC
. | TRBJ2-7 | TRBV6-5 | TRBD1 | CASSALRGPYEQYF | TGTGCCAGCAGTGCCCTCAGGGGGCCCTACGAGCAGTACTTC
. | TRBJ2-5 | TRBV30 | . | CAWSIQHQETQYF | TGTGCCTGGAGTATACAGCACCAAGAGACCCAGTACTTC
. | TRBJ2-1 | TRBV30 | . | CAWSVRGKMGYNEQFF | TGTGCCTGGAGTGTCCGGGGGAAGATGGGGTACAATGAGCAGTTCTTC
. | TRBJ1-1 | TRBV7-9 | . | CASRFLNHREANTEAFF | TGTGCCAGCAGATTTCTCAACCACAGGGAGGCGAACACTGAAGCTTTCTTT
. | TRBJ2-1 | TRBV5-1 | TRBD2 | CASSFQGLAGSSYNEQFF | TGCGCCAGCAGTTTTCAGGGACTAGCGGGGAGCTCCTACAATGAGCAGTTCTTC
. | TRBJ1-5 | TRBV15 | . | CATSRESLFRGVSNQPQHF | TGTGCCACCAGCAGAGAGAGCCTTTTTAGGGGGGTTAGCAATCAGCCCCAGCATTTT
. | TRBJ2-3 | TRBV6-6 | . | CASSPSTSTDTQYF | TGTGCCAGCAGTCCTTCGACAAGCACAGATACGCAGTATTTT
. | TRBJ2-7 | TRBV6-6 | . | CASSSSGNYEQYF | TGTGCCAGCAGTAGTAGCGGAAACTACGAGCAGTACTTC
. | TRBJ1-4 | TRBV5-4 | . | CASSHDSSEELFF | TGTGCCAGCAGTCATGACTCAAGTGAGGAACTGTTTTTT
. | TRBJ2-2 | TRBV19 | . | CASSMEFSTGELFF | TGTGCCAGTAGTATGGAGTTCAGCACCGGGGAGCTGTTTTTT